This T cell receptor (beta chain) derives from a study of OX40 agonist ivuxolimab in advanced cancers. Findings of the study overall: A proportion of nonresponders additionally exhibited low normalized T-cell clonal expansion.

Produced via immunoSEQ multiplex PCR; TCRdb's table is partial and in-frame only. The data show just under 75,000 clones, with around nine tenths seen just once and over 0.35% held by the top ten. Regarding this clone: Its antigen is currently unknown.

With 3 bases removed from V and 6 bases from J, the gap between germline ends came to 12 bases. CDR1 and CDR2 (germline): LNHDA, SQIVND (reference sequence). The CDR3 is 14 residues long. Sequenced material: CD4+ or CD8+ T cells sorted from blood, taken in a trial of the OX40 agonist ivuxolimab. The chain recombines TRBV19 with TRBJ2-1, with D perhaps matching TRBD2 (6 bases). The receptor comes from an adult with an advanced solid tumor such as melanoma, head and neck, liver or kidney cancer. The CDR3 region is CASSIAGHSNEQFF. The CDR3 DNA reads as TGTGCCAGTAGTATTGCGGGGCACTCCAATGAGCAGTTCTTC.